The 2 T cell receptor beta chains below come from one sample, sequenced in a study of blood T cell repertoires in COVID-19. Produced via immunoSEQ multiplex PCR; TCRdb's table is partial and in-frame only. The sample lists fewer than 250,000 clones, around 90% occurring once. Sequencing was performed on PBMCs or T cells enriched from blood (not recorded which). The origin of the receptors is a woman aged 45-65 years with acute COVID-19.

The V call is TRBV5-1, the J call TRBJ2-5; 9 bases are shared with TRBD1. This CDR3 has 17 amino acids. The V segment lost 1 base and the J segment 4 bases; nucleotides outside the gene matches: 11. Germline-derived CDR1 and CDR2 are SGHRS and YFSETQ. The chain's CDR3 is CASSLLYGGQGVETQYF. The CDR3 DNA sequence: TGCGCCAGCAGCTTGTTGTACGGGGGACAGGGTGTAGAGACCCAGTACTTC. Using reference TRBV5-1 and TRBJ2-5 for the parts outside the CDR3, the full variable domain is KAGVTQTPRYLIKTRGQQVTLSCSPISGHRSVSWYQQTPGQGLQFLFEYFSETQRNKGNFPGRFSGRQFSNSRSEMNVSTLELGDSALYLCASSLLYGGQGVETQYFGPGTRLLVL.

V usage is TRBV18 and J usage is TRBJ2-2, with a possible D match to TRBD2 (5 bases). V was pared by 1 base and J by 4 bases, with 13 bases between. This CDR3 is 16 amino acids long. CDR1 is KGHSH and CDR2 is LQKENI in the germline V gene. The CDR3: CASSPLVLEGTGELFF. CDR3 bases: TGTGCCAGCTCACCACTGGTGCTTGAGGGCACCGGGGAGCTGTTTTTT.